Listed here are 28 T cell receptor beta chains from one sample, sequenced in a study of memory CD4+ T cells and cytomegalovirus serostatus. Generated by immunoSEQ multiplex PCR, the TCRdb table keeps only in-frame clones and is missing some. Here the sample spans about 56,000 clones, about 81% being singletons. Single viable CD3+CD4+CD8-CD45RO+ cells were sorted as the memory CD4+ T cells. The material sequenced was memory CD4+ T cells from blood. The receptors originated from an adult in good health and CMV-seronegative.

This clone was counted a few times. The DNA for the CDR3 is TGTGCCATCAGTGAGTCGCTAGCGGGGGGCGAAAACAATGAGCAGTTCTTC. Amino acid sequence: CAISESLAGGENNEQFF. The chain recombines TRBV10-3 with TRBJ2-1; 11 bases agree with TRBD2. With 0 bases clipped from V and 5 bases from J, the junction kept 6 bases outside the gene matches. Germline V gene data show CDR1 as ENHRY and CDR2 as SYGVKD. CDR3 length: 17 residues.

V is TRBV6-1 and J is TRBJ2-7; D gene ambiguous. CDR1 is MNHNS, CDR2 SASEGT, per germline. The CDR3 runs 15 residues. V dropped 0 bases and J dropped 2 bases, with 11 bases sitting between them. DNA for the CDR3: TGTGCCAGCAGTGAAGCGGAACAGATAGCCTACGAGCAGTACTTC. Amino acid sequence: CASSEAEQIAYEQYF.

V is TRBV19 and J is TRBJ2-7; D is tentatively TRBD1 or TRBD2 (5 bases each). From germline, CDR1 is LNHDA and CDR2 SQIVND (reference sequence). The CDR3 consists of 14 residues. Trimming pared 6 bases from V and 6 bases from J, leaving 18 bases between. CDR3 sequence reads: CASSWDAGRSEQYF. CDR3 nucleotide sequence: TGTGCCAGTAGCTGGGACGCCGGTCGGTCCGAGCAGTACTTC.

Only a few counts were recorded for this clone. At the DNA level, this CDR3 is encoded by other sequences in the same sample as well. The chain links TRBV6-6 to TRBJ2-1; TRBD1 might be the D (5 bases). This CDR3 spans 13 amino acids. Trimming removed 5 bases from V and 13 bases from J, with 18 bases in between. The germline gives CDR1 MNHNY, CDR2 SVGAGI (reference sequence). The CDR3 spells CASSPGMVGQQFF. Written as DNA, the CDR3 is TGTGCCAGCAGTCCCGGCATGGTTGGACAACAGTTCTTC.

This clone was counted a single time. V usage is TRBV7-3 and J usage is TRBJ1-6, with a possible D match to TRBD1 (6 bases). Trimming took 5 bases from V and 10 from J, leaving 21 bases between them. The CDR3 length is 16 residues. Germline V gene lookup returns CDR1 SGHTA and CDR2 FQGTGA. Here the CDR3 DNA reads TGTGCCAGCAGCCAACTACCGGCGGGGGGGGCCTCACCCCTCCACTTT. It encodes CASSQLPAGGASPLHF.

The V and J genes are TRBV6-5 and TRBJ1-1; D remains ambiguous. This CDR3 has 14 amino acids. Germline V CDR1 and CDR2: MNHEY, SVGAGI. Trimming removed 6 bases from V and 0 bases from J, with 11 bases in between. Written as DNA, the CDR3 is TGTGCCAGCAGGGTTAGAAGTTTGAACACTGAAGCTTTCTTT. It is translated as CASRVRSLNTEAFF.

V is TRBV18 and J is TRBJ1-5, with TRBD1 matching over 7 bases. Per the germline V gene, CDR1 is KGHSH and CDR2 is LQKENI. V shed 5 bases and J 4 bases; nucleotides not matched to a gene: 2. The CDR3 contains 13 residues. CDR3 in DNA: TGTGCCAGCTCAGCGACAGGGAATCAGCCCCAGCATTTT. Translation gives CASSATGNQPQHF. Drawing the rest from reference TRBV18 and TRBJ1-5, the complete variable domain is NAGVMQNPRHLVRRRGQEARLRCSPMKGHSHVYWYRQLPEEGLKFMVYLQKENIIDESGMPKERFSAEFPKEGPSILRIQQVVRGDSAAYFCASSATGNQPQHFGDGTRLSIL.

The chain joins TRBV6-4 to TRBJ1-2; D is unclear. The germline V and J ends were trimmed by 4 bases and 2 bases, with 8 bases remaining between them. This CDR3 is built from 13 residues. Germline V gene data show CDR1 as MRHNA and CDR2 as SNTAGT. Here the CDR3 reads CASSVGRNYGYTF. The CDR3 DNA reads TGTGCCAGCAGTGTGGGCAGGAACTATGGCTACACCTTC.

CDR3 loop: CASSSTTGFYSYEQYF. The DNA for the CDR3 is TGTGCCAGCAGTTCTACCACAGGGTTCTACTCCTACGAGCAGTACTTC. The V and J genes are TRBV6-6 and TRBJ2-7; D is possibly TRBD1 (6 bases). This CDR3 has 16 amino acids. Germline V gives CDR1 MNHNY, CDR2 SVGAGI (reference sequence). Trimming removed 4 bases at V and 0 bases at J, with 16 bases between.

The chain couples TRBV7-9 to TRBJ2-5; TRBD1 matches at 9 bases. Per the germline V gene, CDR1 is SEHNR and CDR2 is FQNEAQ (reference sequence). After removal of 5 bases from V and 5 bases from J, the junction contained 9 bases not matched to a gene. The CDR3 is 15 residues long. CDR3 nucleotides: TGTGCCAGCAGCCTCGGGACAGGGAGTGGGGAGACCCAGTACTTC. It translates to CASSLGTGSGETQYF.

The chain employs TRBV4-1 and TRBJ1-1; D not resolved. V dropped 2 bases and J dropped 4 bases, with 8 bases sitting between them. This CDR3 is built from 13 residues. CDR1 and CDR2 (germline): MGHRA, YSYEKL. For the CDR3, the DNA is TGCGCCAGCAGCCAACGGGTGGGCACTGAAGCTTTCTTT. This gives the protein CASSQRVGTEAFF.

The chain uses TRBV21-1 and TRBJ1-6; no check of the table's D call, TRBD1, against the DNA was made. TRBV21-1 is a listed pseudogene. This CDR3 is built from 14 residues. DNA of the CDR3: TGTGCCAGCAGCAAACGGCCAGGGGTTTCACCCCTCCACTTT. Protein: CASSKRPGVSPLHF.

The V and J genes are TRBV6-5 and TRBJ2-1; 11 bases are shared with TRBD2. The CDR3 is made up of 14 amino acids. Losses at the gene ends were 5 bases for V and 8 bases for J; bases not matched to a gene: 5. Germline CDR1 is MNHEY and CDR2 is SVGAGI. CDR3 in DNA: TGTGCCAGCAGTCGTTCTAGCGGGGGGCATGAGCAGTTCTTC. Encoded protein: CASSRSSGGHEQFF.

This clone was detected a few times. In DNA form, the CDR3 reads TGTGCCAGCAGCTTAACTAGCTCGAACACCGGGGAGCTGTTTTTT. Translation gives CASSLTSSNTGELFF. The genes are TRBV7-3 and TRBJ2-2; D is uncertain. CDR3 size: 15 residues. Trimming pared 0 bases from V and 0 bases from J, leaving 5 bases between. The V gene's germline CDR1 is SGHTA and CDR2 FQGTGA.

In its sample, this clone was seen a few times. The V and J genes are TRBV19 and TRBJ2-6, with TRBD1 matching 11 bases. Germline V gene sequence: CDR1 LNHDA, CDR2 SQIVND (reference sequence). The CDR3 contains 17 residues. V trimming: 7 bases; J trimming: 4 bases; junction bases outside the gene matches: 9. The CDR3 bases are TGTGCCAGTACTCTGGGACAGGGGGTGAGGGGGGCCAACGTCCTGACTTTC. Protein sequence: CASTLGQGVRGANVLTF.

The chain joins TRBV30 to TRBJ1-2; D ambiguous. The germline CDR1 and CDR2 sequences are GTSNPN and SVGIG (reference sequence). The length of the CDR3 is 12 residues. Trimming stripped 7 bases from V and 8 bases from J, with 17 bases between. The CDR3 here is CAYRHVSRGYTF. CDR3 DNA: TGTGCCTATAGACACGTCTCACGAGGCTACACCTTC.

This clone was observed once. The chain combines TRBV7-9 with TRBJ1-3; 7 nucleotides align to TRBD1. From germline, CDR1 is SEHNR and CDR2 FQNEAQ (reference sequence). V dropped 1 base and J dropped 4; count of bases not matched to a gene: 4. The CDR3 covers 15 residues. The CDR3 region has the DNA TGTGCCAGCAGCTTAGGAAGGGGGCTCGGAAACACCATATATTTT. Translated: CASSLGRGLGNTIYF.

This chain uses TRBV29-1 with TRBJ1-6; TRBD1 agrees at 8 bases. The junction had 4 bases not matched to a gene; V was cut back by 5 bases and J by 4 bases. Germline CDR1 SQVTM, CDR2 ANQGSEA. The CDR3 runs to 14 residues. CDR3 loop: CSVRTGGYNSPLHF. As DNA, the CDR3 is TGCAGCGTTCGAACAGGGGGGTATAATTCACCCCTCCACTTT. Using reference TRBV29-1 and TRBJ1-6 for the parts outside the CDR3, the full variable domain is SAVISQKPSRDICQRGTSLTIQCQVDSQVTMMFWYRQQPGQSLTLIATANQGSEATYESGFVIDKFPISRPNLTFSTLTVSNMSPEDSSIYLCSVRTGGYNSPLHFGNGTRLTVT.

This clone occurred once. The chain has TRBV5-1 and TRBJ2-7, with TRBD1 as a possible D gene (5 bases). CDR1 and CDR2 from the germline V gene are SGHRS and YFSETQ. The ends were cut back, 0 bases at V and 3 bases at J, with 10 bases in the middle. The CDR3 has 14 amino acids. CDR3 amino acids: CASSLEGVVYEQYF. The CDR3 DNA follows: TGCGCCAGCAGCTTGGAAGGGGTGGTCTACGAGCAGTACTTC.

The chain has TRBV4-2 and TRBJ2-7; no reliable D call. V was clipped by 4 bases and J by 3 bases, with 13 bases between them. CDR1 LGHNA and CDR2 YNFKEQ come from the germline V gene. CDR3 length equals 14 residues. The CDR3 loop is CASSPYSPNYEQYF. The CDR3 DNA follows: TGTGCCAGCAGCCCGTATAGCCCCAACTACGAGCAGTACTTC.

A few counts support this clone. The CDR3: CASSSGQSSYEQYF. The CDR3 nucleotides read TGTGCCAGTAGTTCGGGACAGAGCTCCTACGAGCAGTACTTC. V and J are TRBV19 and TRBJ2-7; 7 bases map to TRBD1. The V segment lost 5 bases and the J segment 0 bases; nucleotides outside the gene matches: 4. The CDR3 is 14 residues long. The germline V gene has CDR1 LNHDA and CDR2 SQIVND (reference sequence). The full variable domain, completed using reference TRBV19 and TRBJ2-7, is DGGITQSPKYLFRKEGQNVTLSCEQNLNHDAMYWYRQDPGQGLRLIYYSQIVNDFQKGDIAEGYSVSREKKESFPLTVTSAQKNPTAFYLCASSSGQSSYEQYFGPGTRLTVT.

The rearrangement uses TRBV27 and TRBJ1-6; D is perhaps TRBD1 (6 bases). CDR3 length equals 14 residues. Trimming cost V 3 bases and J 9 bases, with 12 bases left between them. CDR1 and CDR2 (germline): MNHEY, SMNVEV (reference sequence). The CDR3 sequence is CASSLGTNVSPLHF. In DNA form, the CDR3 reads TGTGCCAGCAGTTTGGGGACAAATGTTTCACCCCTCCACTTT.

The chain carries TRBV7-2 and TRBJ2-4; 15 nucleotides agree with TRBD2. Germline CDR1 SGHTA, CDR2 FQGNSA. The junction had 12 bases not matched to a gene; V was cut back by 5 bases and J by 10 bases. The CDR3 totals 17 residues. The CDR3, as DNA: TGTGCCAGCAGCACCGGACTAGCGGGGGGGGTGGTGTCTATTCAGTACTTC. Its protein is CASSTGLAGGVVSIQYF.

The V gene is TRBV9, the J gene TRBJ2-4; the match to TRBD2 covers 7 bases. CDR3 size: 14 residues. V shed 0 bases and J 8 bases; nucleotides not matched to a gene: 5. Germline assignment: CDR1 SGDLS and CDR2 YYNGEE. This chain's CDR3 is CASSVAREGDIQYF. In DNA form, the CDR3 reads TGTGCCAGCAGCGTAGCCAGGGAGGGAGACATTCAGTACTTC.

The sample holds a few counts of this clone. The CDR3 region is CAISGTRAGANEKLFF. DNA for the CDR3: TGTGCCATCAGTGGGACAAGGGCAGGGGCTAATGAAAAACTGTTTTTT. The chain has TRBV10-3 and TRBJ1-4; TRBD1 might be the D (6 bases). Per germline, CDR1 ENHRY and CDR2 SYGVKD. Trimming shortened V by 4 bases and J by 3 bases, and 15 bases separated the two germline ends. The CDR3 spans 16 residues.

The chain recombines TRBV4-2 with TRBJ2-3, with unresolved D. Germline CDR1 and CDR2: LGHNA and YNFKEQ. The CDR3 length is 15 residues. V was clipped by 0 bases and J by 2 bases, with 9 bases between them. The CDR3 spells CASSQDRVNTDTQYF. CDR3 DNA: TGTGCCAGCAGCCAAGATCGGGTAAACACAGATACGCAGTATTTT.

This clone was found once. The rearrangement joins TRBV28 to TRBJ1-6; D is unclear. CDR1 and CDR2 from the germline V gene are MDHEN and SYDVKM. Trimming pared 7 bases from V and 4 bases from J, leaving 11 bases between. This CDR3 has 14 residues. The CDR3 sequence is CASKRTLYNSPLHF. CDR3 nucleotide sequence: TGTGCCAGCAAGAGGACGCTATATAATTCACCCCTCCACTTT.

The chain links TRBV15 to TRBJ2-3; a weak D match, TRBD1 (7 bases). Trimming stripped 1 base from V and 6 bases from J, with 11 bases between. The CDR3 sequence is 14 residues long. In germline, CDR1 is LNHNV, CDR2 YYDKDF (reference sequence). The CDR3 region has the DNA TGTGCCACCAGCAGAGTCGCAGGGGGGGATACGCAGTATTTT. Residues: CATSRVAGGDTQYF.